This TCR beta chain was documented in a study of Tregs in tolerant kidney transplant recipients. Concerning this clone: Antigen: not known.

Study-wide results and caveats: Donor-specific Treg expansion exceeded global Treg expansion in tolerant patients, suggesting antigen drive.

This CDR3 is built from 16 residues. The germline V gene encodes CDR1 SGHTA and CDR2 FQGNSA. Deletions cut 3 bases from V and 0 bases from J, with 13 bases between. This table comes from immunoSEQ multiplex PCR, and its TCRdb copy is limited to in-frame clones, with some not included. The sample contains 95,000 to 120,000 clones, about 90% of which appear only once. This TCR derives from a human donor who received a combined kidney and bone marrow transplant. The sequencing used CD4+ T cells from blood, collected before the transplant. The chain joins TRBV7-2 to TRBJ2-3, with D possibly TRBD2 on 6 matching bases. The CDR3 coding sequence is TGTGCCAGCAGCTTGGGACTGATACAAAGCACAGATACGCAGTATTTT. Translation gives CASSLGLIQSTDTQYF.